Following are 12 T cell receptor beta chains from one sample sequenced in a study of blood T cell repertoires in COVID-19. The method was immunoSEQ multiplex PCR; TCRdb's version includes in-frame clones alone and lacks a portion of them. Here the sample spans 200,000 to 300,000 clones, roughly four fifths being singletons. Sequencing was performed on peripheral blood. The receptors come from a man between 45 and 60 years old with acute or convalescent COVID-19.

This chain uses TRBV18 with TRBJ2-3, with 8 positions matching TRBD2. This CDR3 is 17 amino acids long. The germline V gene encodes CDR1 KGHSH and CDR2 LQKENI. V dropped 1 base and J dropped 0; count of bases not matched to a gene: 6. The CDR3 bases are TGTGCCAGCTCACCACTAATCCCGGGAGGGAGCACAGATACGCAGTATTTT. This encodes CASSPLIPGGSTDTQYF.

This chain connects TRBV6-6 to TRBJ2-7; 7 nucleotides agree with TRBD1. There are 16 residues in the CDR3. Germline CDR1 and CDR2: MNHNY and SVGAGI (reference sequence). Losses at the gene ends were 7 bases for V and 0 bases for J; bases not matched to a gene: 12. The CDR3 DNA reads TGTGCCAGCAAGGGGTTGGGGACAGACGCCTCCTACGAGCAGTACTTC. Translated, it gives CASKGLGTDASYEQYF.

A word on this clone: This sample includes further DNA sequences coding for the same CDR3. The chain has TRBV14 and TRBJ2-7; D unresolved. This CDR3 is 11 amino acids long. Germline lookup yields CDR1 SGHDN and CDR2 FVKESK. Between the trimmed V and J ends, which lost 1 base and 4 bases, there was a span of 2 bases. CDR3 residues: CASSQAYEQYF. The CDR3 DNA follows: TGTGCCAGCAGCCAAGCGTACGAGCAGTACTTC.

This chain joins TRBV15 and TRBJ1-1; 8 bases align to TRBD1. Germline CDR1 LNHNV, CDR2 YYDKDF (reference sequence). The trim removed 1 base at V and 0 bases at J, leaving 4 bases unmatched. The CDR3 loop spans 16 amino acids. The CDR3 DNA reads as TGTGCCACCAGCAGAGGGGGGACAGGCGTGAACACTGAAGCTTTCTTT. Protein sequence: CATSRGGTGVNTEAFF.

A note on this clone: This same CDR3 is encoded by further DNA sequences in the sample. The V call is TRBV7-9, the J call TRBJ2-5; tentative D call: TRBD2 (5 bases). This CDR3 is 13 amino acids long. Germline-derived CDR1 and CDR2 are SEHNR and FQNEAQ (reference sequence). With 3 bases removed from V and 5 bases from J, the gap between germline ends came to 10 bases. The CDR3 region is CASSFPGSETQYF. The CDR3 coding sequence is TGTGCCAGCAGCTTCCCGGGAAGCGAGACCCAGTACTTC.

The V call is TRBV9, the J call TRBJ1-3; D is uncertain. CDR3 size: 14 residues. CDR1 and CDR2 (germline): SGDLS, YYNGEE. V was trimmed by 3 bases and J by 6 bases, leaving 13 bases between them. The CDR3 coding sequence is TGTGCCAGCAGCGGGAGGCGATTGGAAAACACCATATATTTT. Translating gives CASSGRRLENTIYF. Full variable domain (rest looked up from reference TRBV9 and TRBJ1-3): DSGVTQTPKHLITATGQRVTLRCSPRSGDLSVYWYQQSLDQGLQFLIQYYNGEERAKGNILERFSAQQFPDLHSELNLSSLELGDSALYFCASSGRRLENTIYFGEGSWLTVV.

The V and J genes are TRBV1 and TRBJ1-1; the table's D call TRBD1 went unverified against the DNA. TRBV1 is reported as a pseudogene. The CDR3 runs to 14 residues. Here the CDR3 reads CTSSQRVQGSYAFF. DNA of the CDR3: TGCACCAGCAGCCAAAGGGTACAGGGTAGTTACGCTTTCTTT.

The V gene is TRBV6-5, the J gene TRBJ2-1; D possibly corresponds to TRBD2 (6 bases). The germline CDR1 and CDR2 sequences are MNHEY and SVGAGI. This CDR3 is built from 15 residues. V lost 10 bases and J 0 bases, leaving 16 bases between the germline ends. Here the CDR3 reads CATNAGGSSYNEQFF. The CDR3 region has the DNA TGTGCCACCAATGCCGGGGGAAGCTCCTACAATGAGCAGTTCTTC.

The chain links TRBV12-3 or TRBV12-4 to TRBJ1-1; D remains unclear. CDR3 length equals 12 residues. The V end lost 6 bases, the J end lost 8 bases, and 13 bases lay between the germline ends. CDR3 region: CASSRDGGEAFF. The DNA of the CDR3 is TGTGCCAGCAGCCGAGATGGAGGAGAAGCTTTCTTT.

The chain recombines TRBV9 with TRBJ1-1; TRBD1 aligns across 8 bases. Germline V gene data show CDR1 as SGDLS and CDR2 as YYNGEE. The CDR3 is 14 residues long. The trim removed 5 bases at V and 4 bases at J, leaving 7 bases unmatched. CDR3 sequence: CASSETGDSTEAFF. Here the CDR3 DNA reads TGTGCCAGCAGTGAGACAGGGGACAGCACTGAAGCTTTCTTT.

This clone turned up a few times. J is TRBJ2-7 and V is TRBV24-1, with TRBD1 matching 9 bases. CDR1 is KGHDR, CDR2 SFDVKD, per germline. There are 15 residues in the CDR3. Unmatched junction bases numbered 5, after V lost 5 bases and J lost 1 base. For the CDR3, the DNA is TGTGCCACCAGTGGACCCGGGACAGGGTCCTACGAGCAGTACTTC. Protein sequence: CATSGPGTGSYEQYF.

The V gene is TRBV6-5, the J gene TRBJ1-2, with D uncertain. CDR3 length: 13 residues. Between the trimmed V and J ends, which lost 5 bases and 3 bases, there was a span of 10 bases. CDR1 and CDR2 (germline): MNHEY, SVGAGI. The CDR3 bases are TGTGCCAGCAGTATCGGTGGTTACTATGGCTACACCTTC. It codes for CASSIGGYYGYTF.